These 25 T cell receptor beta chains originate from one sample sequenced in a study of blood T cell repertoires in COVID-19. The data were produced by immunoSEQ multiplex PCR, yet TCRdb's version contains in-frame clones alone and is incomplete. In the table there are approximately 350,000 clones, around 90% of which are singletons. Sequencing was performed on peripheral blood. Source of these receptors: a woman aged 25-40 years with COVID-19, enrolled during active disease.

The V gene is TRBV4-3, the J gene TRBJ2-3, with TRBD1 identical over 7 bases. CDR3 length: 14 residues. Trimming took 8 bases from V and 1 from J; bases not matched to a gene: 6. The V gene's germline CDR1 is LGHNA and CDR2 YSLEER. Written as DNA, the CDR3 is TGCGCCAGCCGCTATGACAGGGGCACAGATACGCAGTATTTT. Translation: CASRYDRGTDTQYF.

V gene TRBV7-2 combines with J gene TRBJ1-2; 10 nucleotides line up with TRBD1. This CDR3 has 14 residues. V shed 4 bases, J shed 7 bases, and the junction held 6 bases outside the gene matches. Germline loops: CDR1 SGHTA, CDR2 FQGNSA. The CDR3 region has the DNA TGTGCCAGCAGCTCCTGGGGACAGGGGTCTGGCTACACCTTC. Its translation is CASSSWGQGSGYTF.

The rearrangement joins TRBV9 to TRBJ2-7; TRBD2 aligns across 7 bases. The V segment lost 3 bases and the J segment 0 bases; nucleotides outside the gene matches: 6. Germline-derived CDR1 and CDR2 are SGDLS and YYNGEE. The CDR3 extends over 15 amino acids. CDR3 sequence (DNA): TGTGCCAGCAGCGCGGGGGGACCACTCTCCTACGAGCAGTACGTC. Amino acids: CASSAGGPLSYEQYV.

The V and J genes are TRBV10-2 and TRBJ2-1; possibly TRBD2 for D (5 bases). CDR1 is WSHSY and CDR2 is SAAADI in the germline V gene. V was cut by 6 bases and J by 6 bases, with 12 bases left in between. The CDR3 runs 13 residues. CDR3 in amino acids: CASSPDGLNEQFF. For the CDR3, the DNA is TGCGCCAGCAGCCCCGACGGACTCAATGAGCAGTTCTTC.

This clone was observed a few times. The rearrangement links TRBV4-3 to TRBJ1-2; TRBD1 might be the D (6 bases). The CDR3 is 17 residues long. Germline V lookup: CDR1 LGHNA, CDR2 YSLEER. V was shortened by 1 base and J by 8 bases, with 23 bases between the two germline ends. CDR3 region: CASSQVKRRGGLDGYTF. Here the CDR3 DNA reads TGCGCCAGCAGCCAAGTCAAACGACGAGGGGGACTAGACGGCTACACCTTC.

V is TRBV10-3 and J is TRBJ1-2, with D possibly matching TRBD1 (5 bases). The V and J ends lost 10 bases and 10 bases respectively, with 19 bases between them. From germline, CDR1 is ENHRY and CDR2 SYGVKD. This CDR3 is built from 12 residues. CDR3 sequence (DNA): TGTGCCACCAGGGTAGGCGGGGAGGACTACACCTTC. Its protein is CATRVGGEDYTF.

The chain joins TRBV7-6 to TRBJ2-1; 8 bases align to TRBD2. Germline loops: CDR1 SGHVS, CDR2 FNYEAQ. V lost 7 bases and J lost 5; bases outside the gene matches: 10. The CDR3 has 15 amino acids. The CDR3: CASMRSGSWDNEQFF. The CDR3, as DNA: TGTGCCAGCATGAGAAGCGGGAGTTGGGACAATGAGCAGTTCTTC.

The CDR3 DNA reads as TGTGCCAGCTCGGGACTAGCGGGAGGGATAGTCATTCAGTACTTC. It yields the protein CASSGLAGGIVIQYF. This chain connects TRBV11-3 to TRBJ2-4; 16 bases line up with TRBD2. CDR3 length: 15 amino acids. In germline, CDR1 is SGHNT, CDR2 YENEEA. V was pared by 8 bases and J by 9 bases, with 7 bases of the junction left unmatched.

A single count supports this clone. The chain has TRBV5-4 and TRBJ2-3; D gene uncertain. The germline gives CDR1 SGHNT, CDR2 YYREEE (reference sequence). The V gene lost 4 bases and the J gene lost 0 bases, with 12 bases spanning the gap. This CDR3 is built from 15 residues. CDR3 sequence: CASSLGPESTDTQYF. CDR3 nucleotides: TGTGCCAGCAGCCTCGGTCCGGAGAGCACAGATACGCAGTATTTT.

The V and J genes are TRBV10-2 and TRBJ2-7; 9 bases match TRBD2. The CDR3 is made up of 16 amino acids. V dropped 6 bases and J dropped 6; count of bases not matched to a gene: 15. The V gene's germline CDR1 is WSHSY and CDR2 SAAADI. The CDR3 loop is CASRANSGGRGSEQYF. DNA for the CDR3: TGCGCCAGCAGGGCCAATAGCGGGGGAAGGGGTTCCGAGCAGTACTTC.

This chain connects TRBV7-9 to TRBJ1-3, with a possible D match to TRBD1 (6 bases). The CDR3 runs to 16 residues. In germline, CDR1 is SEHNR, CDR2 FQNEAQ (reference sequence). With 1 base removed from V and 4 bases from J, the gap between germline ends came to 14 bases. CDR3 sequence (DNA): TGTGCCAGCAGCTTAGGTGTGCAGGGGTCGGGAAACACCATATATTTT. Translating it yields CASSLGVQGSGNTIYF.

The V and J genes are TRBV5-4 and TRBJ2-1, with 7 bases matching TRBD1. The ends lost 3 bases at V and 4 bases at J; junction bases unmatched: 10. Germline lookup yields CDR1 SGHNT and CDR2 YYREEE (reference sequence). CDR3 size: 16 residues. The CDR3 is CASSSYTGTVYNEQFF. CDR3 DNA sequence: TGTGCCAGCAGCTCCTACACCGGGACAGTATACAATGAGCAGTTCTTC.

This clone came up once. The chain uses TRBV5-5 and TRBJ2-4; D perhaps matches TRBD1 (5 bases). Germline V gene sequence: CDR1 SGHKS, CDR2 YYEKEE (reference sequence). This CDR3 is 14 amino acids long. V lost 0 bases, J lost 2 bases, and 6 bases lay in between. CDR3 sequence reads: CASSLGTPKNIQYF. CDR3 nucleotide sequence: TGTGCCAGCAGCTTGGGGACACCCAAAAACATTCAGTACTTC.

This clone appeared once. The rearrangement links TRBV28 to TRBJ1-1; D is unclear. V lost 2 bases, J lost 6 bases, and 4 bases lay in between. Germline assignment: CDR1 MDHEN and CDR2 SYDVKM. CDR3 length equals 11 residues. The CDR3 protein is CASSLRSEAFF. The CDR3 DNA follows: TGTGCCAGCAGTTTACGGTCTGAAGCTTTCTTT.

The V call is TRBV9, the J call TRBJ2-3; 8 bases agree with TRBD2. Trimming removed 0 bases from V and 1 base from J; junction bases left unmatched: 1. The CDR3 is 15 amino acids. Germline CDR1 reads SGDLS; CDR2 reads YYNGEE. The DNA for the CDR3 is TGTGCCAGCAGCGTAGACGGGAGGGGCACAGATACGCAGTATTTT. This sequence encodes CASSVDGRGTDTQYF.

Concerning this clone: Germline and junction disagree at one end, which may indicate a read error. The chain joins TRBV5-1 to TRBJ1-1; D may be TRBD1 (6 bases). This CDR3 has 15 residues. Looked up from germline, CDR1 is SGHRS and CDR2 is YFSETQ. CDR3 region: CASSSHRTGNPEAFF. The CDR3 coding sequence is TGCGCCAGCAGCTCCCACCGAACAGGGAATCCTGAGGCTTTCTTT.

The V and J genes are TRBV6-5 and TRBJ2-7; 9 positions match TRBD1. The germline CDR1 and CDR2 sequences are MNHEY and SVGAGI. The V gene end was trimmed by 8 bases and the J gene end by 7 bases; junction bases not matched to a gene: 15. CDR3 length equals 15 residues. The CDR3 reads CASCMAPGQGREQYV. The CDR3 DNA reads as TGTGCCAGCTGTATGGCGCCGGGACAGGGTAGAGAGCAGTACGTC.

The V gene is TRBV11-2, the J gene TRBJ2-2; 8 bases fit TRBD2. V shed 2 bases, J shed 5 bases, and the junction held 7 bases outside the gene matches. Germline V gene data show CDR1 as SGHAT and CDR2 as FQNNGV. The CDR3 spans 16 residues. In nucleotides, the CDR3 is TGTGCCAGCAGCTTAACGGGGGGGGCGAGGACCGGGGAGCTGTTTTTT. Protein: CASSLTGGARTGELFF. The variable domain in full, completed from reference TRBV11-2 and TRBJ2-2, reads EAGVAQSPRYKIIEKRQSVAFWCNPISGHATLYWYQQILGQGPKLLIQFQNNGVVDDSQLPKDRFSAERLKGVDSTLKIQPAKLEDSAVYLCASSLTGGARTGELFFGEGSRLTVL.

The V and J genes are TRBV6-5 and TRBJ2-1, with 12 bases fitting TRBD2. CDR1 MNHEY and CDR2 SVGAGI come from the germline V gene. V was clipped by 10 bases and J by 8 bases; unmatched bases: 9. The CDR3 covers 14 residues. The CDR3 protein is CATTRLAGVDEQFF. The CDR3 DNA follows: TGTGCCACCACGAGACTAGCGGGGGTGGATGAGCAGTTCTTC.

The V call is TRBV4-3, the J call TRBJ1-2; 10 nucleotides line up with TRBD1. The CDR3 runs 13 residues. V was clipped by 5 bases and J by 9 bases; unmatched bases: 6. The germline gives CDR1 LGHNA, CDR2 YSLEER. The CDR3 sequence is CASSKRQGASYTF. In nucleotides, the CDR3 is TGCGCCAGCAGCAAACGACAGGGGGCTAGCTACACCTTC.

This rearrangement joins TRBV29-1 to TRBJ1-2, with D possibly matching TRBD1 (6 bases). The CDR3 runs 13 residues. V shed 4 bases and J shed 4 bases, with 13 bases lying between them. CDR1 and CDR2 (germline): SQVTM, ANQGSEA. CDR3 region: CSVAGGAPYGYTF. The CDR3 DNA reads as TGCAGCGTTGCTGGGGGGGCCCCCTATGGCTACACCTTC.

The J gene is TRBJ2-2, the V gene TRBV15; 7 positions match TRBD1. Germline lookup yields CDR1 LNHNV and CDR2 YYDKDF (reference sequence). This CDR3 is 15 amino acids long. Trimming cost V 0 bases and J 6 bases; bases outside gene matches: 4. The CDR3 nucleotides read TGTGCCACCAGCAGAGATAACAGGGGTGCCGGGGAGCTGTTTTTT. This codes for CATSRDNRGAGELFF.

The chain links TRBV7-9 to TRBJ1-2; D not resolved. This CDR3 comprises 16 residues. The V gene lost 0 bases and the J gene lost 4 bases, with 15 bases spanning the gap. The germline V gene encodes CDR1 SEHNR and CDR2 FQNEAQ (reference sequence). CDR3 bases: TGTGCCAGCAGCTTAGCGCTTACTCACTACCCCTATGGCTACACCTTC. Its translation is CASSLALTHYPYGYTF. The full variable domain, its missing parts supplied by reference TRBV7-9 and TRBJ1-2, is DTGVSQNPRHKITKRGQNVTFRCDPISEHNRLYWYRQTLGQGPEFLTYFQNEAQLEKSRLLSDRFSAERPKGSFSTLEIQRTEQGDSAMYLCASSLALTHYPYGYTFGSGTRLTVV.

CDR3 sequence (DNA): TGTGCCAGCAGTTACTCTCCAGGGGTTGAAGAGACCCAGTACTTC. It is translated as CASSYSPGVEETQYF. V and J are TRBV6-6 and TRBJ2-5; TRBD1 is a possible D gene (6 bases). V shed 0 bases and J shed 3 bases, with 11 bases lying between them. The CDR3 sequence is 15 residues long. Germline V CDR1 and CDR2: MNHNY, SVGAGI (reference sequence).

This sequence joins TRBV12-5 and TRBJ2-5; D is unresolved. Germline lookup yields CDR1 LGHNT and CDR2 FRNRAP. This CDR3 region has 12 residues. Trimming removed 1 base at V and 7 bases at J, with 7 bases between. The CDR3 coding sequence is TGTGCTAGTGGTTTGGACTTCGGGACCCAGTACTTC. This sequence encodes CASGLDFGTQYF.